The present TCR beta chain was sequenced within a study of CD8 T cells in ankylosing spondylitis. Findings and limits, study-wide: From matched ankylosing spondylitis synovial fluid, disease-linked clones were reportedly recovered at significantly enriched levels. Typical of ankylosing spondylitis blood, it appeared, was a TCR beta motif of roughly eight highly homologous variants. Before this, some motif variants had been reported in reactive arthritis synovial fluid and blood.

Note on this clonotype: The antigen remains unidentified.

Using quantitative 5'-RACE with molecular barcodes, the authors made TCR beta libraries. TCRdb redid the calling of the 5' RACE reads with MiXCR, one entry per CDR3 protein. In the table there are some 25,000 distinct CDR3 sequences, 2% to 3% of which are singletons. This CDR3 has 14 residues. V shed 0 bases, J shed 7 bases, and the junction held 3 bases outside the gene matches. From germline, CDR1 is SGDLS and CDR2 YYNGEE. Sequencing was done on a sample of blood, either unsorted or a sorted T cell fraction (not recorded which). This TCR came from a female donor with ankylosing spondylitis or in good health (not recorded which). V and J are TRBV9 and TRBJ2-2; 7 bases fit TRBD2. In DNA form, the CDR3 reads TGTGCCAGCAGCGTAGAGCAGCGGGGCGGGGAGCTGTTTTTT. Protein: CASSVEQRGGELFF.